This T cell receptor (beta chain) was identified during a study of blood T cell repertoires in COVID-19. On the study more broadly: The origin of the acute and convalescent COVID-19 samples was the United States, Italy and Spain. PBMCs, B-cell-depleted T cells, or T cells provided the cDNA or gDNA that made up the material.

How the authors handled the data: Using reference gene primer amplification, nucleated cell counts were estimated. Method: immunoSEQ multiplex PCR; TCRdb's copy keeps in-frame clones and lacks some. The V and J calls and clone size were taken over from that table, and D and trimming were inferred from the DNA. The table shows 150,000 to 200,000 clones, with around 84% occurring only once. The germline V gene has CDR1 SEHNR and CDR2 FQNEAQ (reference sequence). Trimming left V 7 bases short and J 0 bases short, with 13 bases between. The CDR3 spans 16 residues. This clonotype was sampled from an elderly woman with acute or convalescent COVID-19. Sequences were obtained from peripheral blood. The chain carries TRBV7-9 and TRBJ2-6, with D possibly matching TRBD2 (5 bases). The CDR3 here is CASIPGKYSGANVLTF. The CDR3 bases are TGTGCCAGCATTCCGGGAAAATACTCTGGGGCCAACGTCCTGACTTTC.